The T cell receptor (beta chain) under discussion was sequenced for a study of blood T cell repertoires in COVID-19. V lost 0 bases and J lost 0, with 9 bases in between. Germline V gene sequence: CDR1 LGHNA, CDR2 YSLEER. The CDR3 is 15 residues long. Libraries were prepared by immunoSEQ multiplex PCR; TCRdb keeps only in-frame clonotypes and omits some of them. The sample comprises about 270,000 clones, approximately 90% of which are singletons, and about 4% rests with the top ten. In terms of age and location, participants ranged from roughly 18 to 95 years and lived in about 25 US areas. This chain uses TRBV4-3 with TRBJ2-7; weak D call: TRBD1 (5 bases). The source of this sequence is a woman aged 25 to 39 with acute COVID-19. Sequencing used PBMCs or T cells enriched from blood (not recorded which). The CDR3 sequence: CASSQDRASSYEQYF. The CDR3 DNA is TGCGCCAGCAGCCAAGACAGGGCTAGCTCCTACGAGCAGTACTTC.